Shown below are 12 T cell receptor beta chains from a single sample sequenced in a study of T-cell reconstitution after alpha-beta-depleted transplantation in children. Preparation of the TCRbeta library used unique molecular identifiers. Via MiXCR, TCRdb re-called the PCR reads, giving one row per CDR3 protein. The sample lists 550,000 to 800,000 distinct CDR3 sequences, approximately 14% occurring once. Sequenced material: PBMCs, taken before TCRalphabeta/CD19-depleted stem cell transplant. These TCRs come from a girl aged 2-15 years with congenital amegakaryocytic thrombocytopenia, due to receive a stem cell transplant.

The table lists this clonotype with many counts. The V gene is TRBV20-1, the J gene TRBJ1-1; possible D gene TRBD1, 6 bases. This CDR3 has 13 amino acids. The germline CDR1 and CDR2 sequences are DFQATT and SNEGSKA (reference sequence). V gave up 0 bases and J gave up 11 bases, with 16 bases separating them. DNA for the CDR3: TGCAGTGCTAGAGATCAGGGGAAAGGAGCGGCTTTCTTT. Its protein is CSARDQGKGAAFF.

This clonotype was counted between two and nine times. The rearrangement uses TRBV20-1 and TRBJ2-5, with TRBD2 identical over 13 bases. Germline CDR1 and CDR2: DFQATT and SNEGSKA (reference sequence). This CDR3 contains 18 residues. J gave up 0 bases and V 5 bases, and 12 bases lay outside the gene matches. The DNA of the CDR3 is TGCAGTGCTCGTGGCCGGACTAGCGGGAGCCCGGACCAAGAGACCCAGTACTTC. It translates to CSARGRTSGSPDQETQYF.

In DNA form, the CDR3 reads TGTGCCAGCAGCTCCGAACCGGGACTAGCGGGAGGGCCGTATTTT. Protein sequence: CASSSEPGLAGGPYF. This sequence joins TRBV11-2 and TRBJ2-3; TRBD2 aligns across 16 bases. V lost 4 bases and J lost 14; bases outside the gene matches: 9. Germline V gene sequence: CDR1 SGHAT, CDR2 FQNNGV. The CDR3 loop spans 15 amino acids.

V and J are TRBV12-3 or TRBV12-4 and TRBJ1-2; 7 bases agree with TRBD1. Trimming removed 6 bases from V and 7 bases from J; junction bases left unmatched: 11. The CDR3 is 14 amino acids. The CDR3 region is CASSPIRGIGGYTF. CDR3 sequence (DNA): TGTGCCAGCAGCCCCATCAGGGGGATAGGTGGCTACACCTTC.

This chain connects TRBV11-2 to TRBJ2-2; D is undetermined. The germline gives CDR1 SGHAT, CDR2 FQNNGV. The CDR3 extends over 13 amino acids. V was trimmed by 6 bases and J by 4 bases, leaving 9 bases between them. This CDR3 reads CASRLTGTGELFF. In DNA, the CDR3 is TGTGCCAGCAGATTAACGGGCACCGGGGAGCTGTTTTTT.

This clonotype was seen just once. V gene TRBV5-1 combines with J gene TRBJ2-1, with 9 positions matching TRBD1. Germline-derived CDR1 and CDR2 are SGHRS and YFSETQ. The CDR3 length is 15 residues. Trimming cost V 4 bases and J 4 bases; bases outside gene matches: 6. The CDR3 DNA sequence: TGCGCCAGCAGCCAACAGGGGGCTGATTACAATGAGCAGTTCTTC. Its translation: CASSQQGADYNEQFF.

The chain employs TRBV18 and TRBJ2-1; D is unresolved. The germline V gene encodes CDR1 KGHSH and CDR2 LQKENI. With 0 bases removed from V and 2 bases from J, the gap between germline ends came to 14 bases. The CDR3 runs 17 residues. Here the CDR3 DNA reads TGTGCCAGCTCACCACCTGTCCCACGGAACCCCTACAATGAGCAGTTCTTC. Its protein is CASSPPVPRNPYNEQFF.

Many counts were recorded for this clonotype. V gene TRBV7-8 combines with J gene TRBJ1-5; the D gene is possibly TRBD1 (5 bases). The CDR3 covers 13 residues. Deletions cut 0 bases from V and 11 bases from J, with 11 bases between. Germline V CDR1 and CDR2: SGHVS, FQNEAQ. This CDR3 reads CASSLAGPGAQHF. Here the CDR3 DNA reads TGTGCCAGCAGCTTAGCGGGACCTGGGGCCCAGCATTTT.

The chain is built from TRBV29-1 and TRBJ1-2, with D possibly TRBD1 on 6 matching bases. The CDR3 runs 17 residues. In germline, CDR1 is SQVTM, CDR2 ANQGSEA. Trimming left V 3 bases short and J 11 bases short, with 31 bases between. In DNA, the CDR3 is TGCAGCGTTGATCCTAAGCCCCAGGTGGGGACAAGCTTTGAGTACACCTTC. Its protein product is CSVDPKPQVGTSFEYTF.

The chain combines TRBV5-1 with TRBJ2-2; D call uncertain. There are 14 residues in the CDR3. V shed 9 bases and J shed 6 bases, with 18 bases lying between them. Germline V gives CDR1 SGHRS, CDR2 YFSETQ. The CDR3 reads CAMSSRLGSGELFF. In DNA form, the CDR3 reads TGCGCCATGAGCTCCAGACTGGGCTCCGGGGAGCTGTTTTTT.

This clonotype has more than one count but fewer than ten. The rearrangement links TRBV20-1 to TRBJ2-1; 11 bases are a match to TRBD2. Germline loops: CDR1 DFQATT, CDR2 SNEGSKA (reference sequence). J was trimmed by 4 bases and V by 5 bases; bases with no gene match: 7. The CDR3 has 15 residues. The CDR3 sequence is CSAAPGLAEYNEQFF. In DNA form, the CDR3 reads TGCAGTGCTGCCCCGGGACTAGCGGAATACAATGAGCAGTTCTTC.

This sequence joins TRBV3-1 and TRBJ2-3; a possible D gene is TRBD1 (5 bases). V was pared by 3 bases and J by 0 bases, with 10 bases between. The germline gives CDR1 LGHDT, CDR2 YNNKEL (reference sequence). This CDR3 has 15 residues. CDR3 DNA sequence: TGTGCCAGCAGCCACAGGGTGGCGAGCACAGATACGCAGTATTTT. It specifies CASSHRVASTDTQYF.